Listed below are T cell receptor beta chains from one sample, sequenced in a study of cytomegalovirus exposure and HLA in healthy donors. Method: immunoSEQ multiplex PCR; TCRdb's copy keeps in-frame clones and lacks some. This sample has fewer than 400,000 clones, with just over 85% found just once. The sequencing sample was made of PBMCs. These TCRs come from a young woman in good health and CMV-seronegative. The CDR3 runs from the conserved cysteine through the conserved F or W. D genes are given only for firm matches. Size tells how often a clone was seen (once, few, many) or the class of an expanded clone, and some rows leave it out.

size	V	D	J	CDR3	DNA
NA	TRBV7-3	TRBD1	TRBJ2-2	CASSRGQAGDGELFF	TGTGCCAGCAGCCGAGGACAGGCGGGTGACGGGGAGCTGTTTTTT
once	TRBV10-3	TRBD2	TRBJ2-7	CAIRATSGSRYEQYF	TGTGCCATCAGGGCGACTAGCGGGAGTCGGTACGAGCAGTACTTC
NA	TRBV30	TRBD2	TRBJ2-7	CAWSPGLAGGGEQYF	TGTGCCTGGAGTCCGGGACTAGCGGGAGGAGGAGAGCAGTACTTC
NA	TRBV6-5	TRBD2	TRBJ2-5	CASSQTSGVKETQYF	TGTGCCAGCAGTCAGACTAGCGGGGTAAAAGAGACCCAGTACTTC
NA	TRBV4-1	TRBD1	TRBJ1-2	CASRGGDRSHTF	TGCGCCAGCAGAGGAGGGGACAGGAGCCACACCTTC
NA	TRBV28	TRBD2	TRBJ2-1	CASSLVGGLAGYNERFF	TGTGCCAGCAGTTTAGTGGGGGGTCTAGCGGGCTACAATGAGCGGTTCTTC
NA	TRBV5-1	NA	TRBJ1-3	CASSFQGDSGNTIYF	TGCGCCAGCAGCTTTCAAGGGGACTCTGGAAACACCATATATTTT
NA	TRBV7-2	NA	TRBJ2-7	CASSSRRGSEQYF	TGTGCCAGCAGCTCCAGGAGGGGTAGCGAGCAGTACTTC
NA	TRBV2	NA	TRBJ2-1	CASSEEGQGYTYNEQFF	TGTGCCAGCAGTGAAGAGGGGCAGGGGTATACCTACAATGAGCAGTTCTTC
NA	TRBV27	TRBD2	TRBJ2-2	CATRGGAGELFF	TGTGCCACCCGGGGGGGCGCCGGGGAGCTGTTTTTT
NA	TRBV29-1	TRBD2	TRBJ2-4	CSPGGICGGIAKNIQYF	TGCAGCCCCGGGGGGATTTGTGGGGGAATAGCCAAAAACATTCAGTACTTC
NA	TRBV7-9	TRBD2	TRBJ2-7	CASSPGTSGSYEQYF	TGTGCCAGCAGCCCCGGGACTAGCGGGTCCTACGAGCAGTACTTC
NA	TRBV7-2	TRBD1	TRBJ2-7	CASSYRDRDYEQYF	TGTGCCAGCAGCTACCGGGACAGAGACTACGAGCAGTACTTC